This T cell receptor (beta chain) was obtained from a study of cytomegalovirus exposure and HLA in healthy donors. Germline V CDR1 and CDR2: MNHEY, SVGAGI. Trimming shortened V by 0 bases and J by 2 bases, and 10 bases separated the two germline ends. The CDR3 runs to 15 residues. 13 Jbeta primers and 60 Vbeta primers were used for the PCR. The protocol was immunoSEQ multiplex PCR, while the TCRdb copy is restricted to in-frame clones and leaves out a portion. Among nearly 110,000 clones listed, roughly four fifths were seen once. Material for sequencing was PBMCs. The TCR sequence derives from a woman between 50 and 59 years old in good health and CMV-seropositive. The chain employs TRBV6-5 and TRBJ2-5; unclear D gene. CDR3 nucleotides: TGTGCCAGCAGTTACTCACCCGCGGTACAAGAGACCCAGTACTTC. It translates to CASSYSPAVQETQYF.